This T cell receptor (beta chain) was profiled in a study of T cells in Graves' hyperthyroidism and ophthalmopathy. Amplification of TCR beta CDR3 regions was performed using RNA transcripts as template. HTBI primers were used for first-round RT-PCR of the TCR CDR3. Via MiXCR, TCRdb re-called the multiplex PCR reads, giving one row per CDR3 protein. The sample shows about 500,000 distinct CDR3 sequences, roughly a sixth of them seen only once. Concerning this clonotype itself: Its specificity is unknown.

This CDR3 has 15 amino acids. The ends were cut back, 2 bases at V and 2 bases at J, with 13 bases in the middle. Germline lookup yields CDR1 WSHSY and CDR2 SAAADI. General study points: By a 13 V-J model, ophthalmopathy was set apart from stable hyperthyroidism. Blood held most thyroid clonotypes expanded above 0.001 frequency.

Criteria for exclusion of patients were uncontrolled infection, other autoimmune disease, pregnancy or lactation. Sequenced input: blood. This rearrangement joins TRBV10-2 to TRBJ2-7; TRBD1 is a possible D gene (6 bases). This receptor was taken from a woman between 18 and 30 years old with Graves' hyperthyroidism. Written as DNA, the CDR3 is TGCGCCAGCAGTGAGATCAACAGGGCGGCCTACGAGCAGTACTTC. This translates into CASSEINRAAYEQYF.